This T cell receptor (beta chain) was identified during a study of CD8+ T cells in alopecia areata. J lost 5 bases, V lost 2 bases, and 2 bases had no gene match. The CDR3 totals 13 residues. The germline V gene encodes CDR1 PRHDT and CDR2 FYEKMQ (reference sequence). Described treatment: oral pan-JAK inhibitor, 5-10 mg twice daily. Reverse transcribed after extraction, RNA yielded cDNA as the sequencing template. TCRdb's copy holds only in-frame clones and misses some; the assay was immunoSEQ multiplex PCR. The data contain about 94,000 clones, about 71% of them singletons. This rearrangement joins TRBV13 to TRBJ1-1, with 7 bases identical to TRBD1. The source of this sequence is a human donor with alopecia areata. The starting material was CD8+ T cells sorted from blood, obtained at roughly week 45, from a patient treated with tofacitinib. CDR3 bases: TGTGCCAGCAGCTTACAGGGGGGGACTGAAGCTTTCTTT. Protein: CASSLQGGTEAFF.